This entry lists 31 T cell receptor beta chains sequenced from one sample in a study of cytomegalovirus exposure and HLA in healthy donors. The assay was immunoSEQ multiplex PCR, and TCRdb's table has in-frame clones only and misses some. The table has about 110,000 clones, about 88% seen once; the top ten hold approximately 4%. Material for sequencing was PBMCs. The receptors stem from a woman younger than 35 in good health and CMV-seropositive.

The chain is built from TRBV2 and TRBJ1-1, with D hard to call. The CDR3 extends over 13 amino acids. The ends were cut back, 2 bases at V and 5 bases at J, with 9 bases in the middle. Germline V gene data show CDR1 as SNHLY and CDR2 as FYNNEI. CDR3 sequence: CASSESESTEAFF. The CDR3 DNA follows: TGTGCCAGCAGTGAAAGTGAGAGTACTGAAGCTTTCTTT.

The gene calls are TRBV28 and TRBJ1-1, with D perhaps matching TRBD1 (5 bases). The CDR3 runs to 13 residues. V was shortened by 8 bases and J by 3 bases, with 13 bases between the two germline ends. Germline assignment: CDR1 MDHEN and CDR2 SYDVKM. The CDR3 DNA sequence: TGTGCCAGCTGTATTCAGGGCTACACTGAAGCTTTCTTT. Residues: CASCIQGYTEAFF.

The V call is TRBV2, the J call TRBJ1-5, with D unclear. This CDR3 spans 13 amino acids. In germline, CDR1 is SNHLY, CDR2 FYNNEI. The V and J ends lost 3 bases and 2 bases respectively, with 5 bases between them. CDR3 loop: CASSEGGNQPQHF. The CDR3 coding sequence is TGTGCCAGCAGTGAGGGAGGCAATCAGCCCCAGCATTTT.

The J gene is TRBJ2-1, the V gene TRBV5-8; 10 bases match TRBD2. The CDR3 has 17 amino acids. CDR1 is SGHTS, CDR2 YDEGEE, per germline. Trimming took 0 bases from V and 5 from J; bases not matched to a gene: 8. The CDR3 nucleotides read TGTGCCAGCAGCTTGGTGGTAGCGGGAGGTCCGAACAATGAGCAGTTCTTC. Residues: CASSLVVAGGPNNEQFF.

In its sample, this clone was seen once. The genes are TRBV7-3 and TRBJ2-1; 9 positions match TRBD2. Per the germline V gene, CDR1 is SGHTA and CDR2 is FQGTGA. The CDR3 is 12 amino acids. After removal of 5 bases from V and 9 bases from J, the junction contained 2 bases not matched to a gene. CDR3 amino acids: CASSLTSGEQFF. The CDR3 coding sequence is TGTGCCAGCAGCCTGACTAGCGGTGAGCAGTTCTTC.

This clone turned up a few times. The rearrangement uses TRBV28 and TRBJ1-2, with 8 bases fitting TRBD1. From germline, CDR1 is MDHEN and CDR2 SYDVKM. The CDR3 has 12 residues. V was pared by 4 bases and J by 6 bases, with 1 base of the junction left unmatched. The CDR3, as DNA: TGTGCCAGCAGTTCCAGGGGGCATGGCTACACCTTC. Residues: CASSSRGHGYTF.

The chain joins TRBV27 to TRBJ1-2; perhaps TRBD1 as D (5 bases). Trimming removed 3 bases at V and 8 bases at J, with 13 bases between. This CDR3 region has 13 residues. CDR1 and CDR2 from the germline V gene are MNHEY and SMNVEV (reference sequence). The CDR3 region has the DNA TGTGCCAGCAGTTTCAGGGATTTTCGCGGCTACACCTTC. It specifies CASSFRDFRGYTF.

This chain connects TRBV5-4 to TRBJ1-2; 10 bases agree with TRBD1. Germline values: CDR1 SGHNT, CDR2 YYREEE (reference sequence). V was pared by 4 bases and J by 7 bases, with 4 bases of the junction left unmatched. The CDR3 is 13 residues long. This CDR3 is CASSRTGGFGYTF. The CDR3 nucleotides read TGTGCCAGCAGCCGGACAGGGGGTTTTGGCTACACCTTC.

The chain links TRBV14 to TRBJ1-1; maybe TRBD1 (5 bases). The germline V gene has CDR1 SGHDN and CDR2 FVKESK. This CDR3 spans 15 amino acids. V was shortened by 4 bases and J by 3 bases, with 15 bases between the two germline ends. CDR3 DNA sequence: TGTGCCAGCAGCCCTTGGAACAGGCACGACACTGAAGCTTTCTTT. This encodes CASSPWNRHDTEAFF.

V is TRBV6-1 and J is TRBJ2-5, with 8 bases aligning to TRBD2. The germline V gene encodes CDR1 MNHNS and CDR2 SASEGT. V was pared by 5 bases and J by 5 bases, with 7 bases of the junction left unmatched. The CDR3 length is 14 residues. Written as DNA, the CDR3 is TGTGCCAGCAGTCCGACTAGCGTAAGGGAGACCCAGTACTTC. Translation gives CASSPTSVRETQYF.

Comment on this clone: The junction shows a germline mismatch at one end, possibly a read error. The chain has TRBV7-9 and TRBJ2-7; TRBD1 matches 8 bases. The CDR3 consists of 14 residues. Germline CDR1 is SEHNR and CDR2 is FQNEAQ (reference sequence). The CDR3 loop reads CAGSPRTGQKEQYF. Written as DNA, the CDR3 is TGTGCCGGCAGCCCTAGGACAGGGCAGAAGGAGCAGTACTTC.

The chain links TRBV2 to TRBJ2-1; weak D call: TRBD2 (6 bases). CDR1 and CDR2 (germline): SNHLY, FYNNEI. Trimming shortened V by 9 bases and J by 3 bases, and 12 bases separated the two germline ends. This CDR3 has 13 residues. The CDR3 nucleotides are TGTGCCAGGCGGGACGGACTCTACAATGAGCAGTTCTTC. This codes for CARRDGLYNEQFF. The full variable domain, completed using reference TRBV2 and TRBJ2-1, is EPEVTQTPSHQVTQMGQEVILRCVPISNHLYFYWYRQILGQKVEFLVSFYNNEISEKSEIFDDQFSVERPDGSNFTLKIRSTKLEDSAMYFCARRDGLYNEQFFGPGTRLTVL.

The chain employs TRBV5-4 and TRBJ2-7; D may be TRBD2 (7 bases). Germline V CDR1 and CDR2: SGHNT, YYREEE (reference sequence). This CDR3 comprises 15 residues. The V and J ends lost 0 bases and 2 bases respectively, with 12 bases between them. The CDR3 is CASSLEGGSAYEQYF. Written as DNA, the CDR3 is TGTGCCAGCAGCTTGGAGGGGGGGTCCGCCTACGAGCAGTACTTC.

The CDR3 reads CASSQDPSGELFF. Written as DNA, the CDR3 is TGCGCCAGCAGCCAAGATCCCTCCGGGGAGCTGTTTTTT. This chain connects TRBV4-1 to TRBJ2-2; D not certain. This CDR3 is built from 13 residues. The ends were cut back, 0 bases at V and 6 bases at J, with 5 bases in the middle. CDR1 MGHRA and CDR2 YSYEKL come from the germline V gene.

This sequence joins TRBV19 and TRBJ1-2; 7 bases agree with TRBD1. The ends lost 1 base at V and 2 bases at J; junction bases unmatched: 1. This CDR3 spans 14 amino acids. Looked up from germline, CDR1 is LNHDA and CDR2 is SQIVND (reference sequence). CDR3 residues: CASSIGDSNYGYTF. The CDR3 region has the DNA TGTGCCAGTAGTATAGGGGACAGCAACTATGGCTACACCTTC.

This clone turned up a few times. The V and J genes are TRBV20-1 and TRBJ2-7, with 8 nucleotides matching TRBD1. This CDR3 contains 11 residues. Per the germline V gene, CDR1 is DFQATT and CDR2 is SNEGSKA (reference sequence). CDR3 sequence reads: CRVQGGNEQYF. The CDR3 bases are TGCAGAGTACAGGGGGGAAACGAGCAGTACTTC.

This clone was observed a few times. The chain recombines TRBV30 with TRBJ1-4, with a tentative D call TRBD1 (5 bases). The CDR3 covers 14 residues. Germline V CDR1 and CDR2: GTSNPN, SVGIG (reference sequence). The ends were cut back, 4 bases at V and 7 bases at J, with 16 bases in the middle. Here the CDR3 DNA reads TGTGCCTGGACCAGTGGTCAGGGCCCTGAAAAACTGTTTTTT. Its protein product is CAWTSGQGPEKLFF. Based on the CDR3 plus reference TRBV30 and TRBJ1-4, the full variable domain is SQTIHQWPATLVQPVGSPLSLECTVEGTSNPNLYWYRQAAGRGLQLLFYSVGIGQISSEVPQNLSASRPQDRQFILSSKKLLLSDSGFYLCAWTSGQGPEKLFFGSGTQLSVL.

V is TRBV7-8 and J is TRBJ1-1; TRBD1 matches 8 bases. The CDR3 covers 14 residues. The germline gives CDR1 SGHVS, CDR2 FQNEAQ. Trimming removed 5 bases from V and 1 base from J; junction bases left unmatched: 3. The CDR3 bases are TGTGCCAGCAGCGCAGGGACAGGGAACACTGAAGCTTTCTTT. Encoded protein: CASSAGTGNTEAFF.

The CDR3 nucleotides are TGTGCCAGTAGTATAGGAGAATTCACTTACGAGCAGTACTTC. This codes for CASSIGEFTYEQYF. The chain has TRBV19 and TRBJ2-5; the D is unclear. The DNA end lines up better with TRBJ2-7; the J call may be wrong. This CDR3 is built from 14 residues. Germline CDR1 is LNHDA and CDR2 is SQIVND (reference sequence).

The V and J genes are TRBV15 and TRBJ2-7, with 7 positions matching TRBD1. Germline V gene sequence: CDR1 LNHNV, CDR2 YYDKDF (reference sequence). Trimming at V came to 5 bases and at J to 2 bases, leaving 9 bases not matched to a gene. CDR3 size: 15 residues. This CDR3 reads CATSSQGVVAYEQYF. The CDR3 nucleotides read TGTGCCACCAGCTCCCAGGGGGTGGTAGCCTACGAGCAGTACTTC. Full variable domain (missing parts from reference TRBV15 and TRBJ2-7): DAMVIQNPRYQVTQFGKPVTLSCSQTLNHNVMYWYQQKSSQAPKLLFHYYDKDFNNEADTPDNFQSRRPNTSFCFLDIRSPGLGDTAMYLCATSSQGVVAYEQYFGPGTRLTVT.

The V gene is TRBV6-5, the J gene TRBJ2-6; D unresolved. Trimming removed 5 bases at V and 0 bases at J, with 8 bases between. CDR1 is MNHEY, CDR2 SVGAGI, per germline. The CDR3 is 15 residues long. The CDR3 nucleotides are TGTGCCAGCAGTCCAGGCTTCTCTGGGGCCAACGTCCTGACTTTC. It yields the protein CASSPGFSGANVLTF.

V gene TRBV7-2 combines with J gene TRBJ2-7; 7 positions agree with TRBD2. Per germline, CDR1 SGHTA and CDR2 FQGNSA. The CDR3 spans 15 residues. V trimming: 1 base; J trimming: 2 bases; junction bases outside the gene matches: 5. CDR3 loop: CASSLGVAGPYEQYF. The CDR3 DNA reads TGTGCCAGCAGCTTAGGGGTAGCGGGCCCCTACGAGCAGTACTTC.

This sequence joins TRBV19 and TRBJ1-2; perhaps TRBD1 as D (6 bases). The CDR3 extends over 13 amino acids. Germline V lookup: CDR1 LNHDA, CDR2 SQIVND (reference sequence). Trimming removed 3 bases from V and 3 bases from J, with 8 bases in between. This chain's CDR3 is CASSMDRYYGYTF. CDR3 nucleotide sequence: TGTGCCAGTAGTATGGACAGATACTATGGCTACACCTTC. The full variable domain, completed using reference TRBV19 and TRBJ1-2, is DGGITQSPKYLFRKEGQNVTLSCEQNLNHDAMYWYRQDPGQGLRLIYYSQIVNDFQKGDIAEGYSVSREKKESFPLTVTSAQKNPTAFYLCASSMDRYYGYTFGSGTRLTVV.

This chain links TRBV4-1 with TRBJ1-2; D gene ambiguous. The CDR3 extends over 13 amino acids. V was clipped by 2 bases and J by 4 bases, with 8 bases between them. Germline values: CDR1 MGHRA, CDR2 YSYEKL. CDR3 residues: CASSQSVPYGYTF. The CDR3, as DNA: TGCGCCAGCAGCCAATCTGTTCCCTATGGCTACACCTTC.

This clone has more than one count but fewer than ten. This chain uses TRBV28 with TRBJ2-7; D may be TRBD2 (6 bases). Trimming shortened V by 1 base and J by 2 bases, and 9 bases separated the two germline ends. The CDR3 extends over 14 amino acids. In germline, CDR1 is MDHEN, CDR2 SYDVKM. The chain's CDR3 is CASSLSGLPYEQYF. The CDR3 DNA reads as TGTGCCAGCAGTTTATCTGGACTACCCTACGAGCAGTACTTC.

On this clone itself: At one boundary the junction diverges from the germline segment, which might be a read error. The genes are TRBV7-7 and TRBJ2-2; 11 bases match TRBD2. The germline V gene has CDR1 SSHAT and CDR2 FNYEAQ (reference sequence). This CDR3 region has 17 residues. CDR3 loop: CASSLDTSGGNTGELFF. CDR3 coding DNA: TGTGCTAGCAGCTTAGACACTAGCGGGGGGAACACCGGGGAGCTGTTTTTT.

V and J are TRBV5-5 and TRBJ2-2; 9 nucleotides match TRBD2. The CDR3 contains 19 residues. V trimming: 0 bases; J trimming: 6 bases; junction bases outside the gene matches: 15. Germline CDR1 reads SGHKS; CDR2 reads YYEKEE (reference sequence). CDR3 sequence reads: CASSLGIGSGRREAGELFF. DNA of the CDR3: TGTGCCAGCAGCTTGGGTATTGGTAGCGGGAGACGGGAGGCCGGGGAGCTGTTTTTT.

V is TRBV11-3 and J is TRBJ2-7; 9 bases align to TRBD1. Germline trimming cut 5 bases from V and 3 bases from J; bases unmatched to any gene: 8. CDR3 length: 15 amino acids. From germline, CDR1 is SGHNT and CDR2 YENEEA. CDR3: CASSPSGTGYYEQYF. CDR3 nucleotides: TGTGCCAGCAGCCCTTCTGGGACAGGGTACTACGAGCAGTACTTC.

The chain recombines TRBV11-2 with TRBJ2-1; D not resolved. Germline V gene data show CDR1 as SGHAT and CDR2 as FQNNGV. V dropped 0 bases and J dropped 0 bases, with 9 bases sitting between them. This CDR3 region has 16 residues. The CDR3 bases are TGTGCCAGCAGCTTAGATCCCGATAGCTCCTACAATGAGCAGTTCTTC. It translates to CASSLDPDSSYNEQFF.

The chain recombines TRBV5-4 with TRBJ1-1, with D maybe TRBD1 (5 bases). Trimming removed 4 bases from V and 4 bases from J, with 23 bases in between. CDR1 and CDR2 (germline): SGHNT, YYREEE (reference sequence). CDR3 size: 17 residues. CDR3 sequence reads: CASSGQQGSSGGTEAFF. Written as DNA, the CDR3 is TGTGCCAGCAGCGGCCAGCAGGGCTCCTCCGGTGGCACTGAAGCTTTCTTT.

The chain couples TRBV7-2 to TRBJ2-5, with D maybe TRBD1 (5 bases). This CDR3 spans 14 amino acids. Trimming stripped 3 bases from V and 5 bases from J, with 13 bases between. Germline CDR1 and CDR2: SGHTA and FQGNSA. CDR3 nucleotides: TGTGCCAGCAGCTTCCAGACAGCCGGGGAGACCCAGTACTTC. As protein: CASSFQTAGETQYF.